One sample yielded the 28 T cell receptor beta chains listed below, sequenced in a study of Graves' ophthalmopathy and Graves' hyperthyroidism. The sequenced template was RNA, covering the TCR beta CDR3 region. An initial RT-PCR round employing HTBI primers preceded a second-round multiplex PCR. TCRdb called the multiplex PCR reads again in MiXCR, with one record for every CDR3 protein. Altogether more than 300,000 distinct CDR3 sequences are present, about 18% being singletons, with the ten largest covering roughly 2.4%. The sequencing input was peripheral blood. These receptors were collected from an adult woman with stable Graves' hyperthyroidism.

This sequence joins TRBV28 and TRBJ2-7; 10 positions match TRBD1. The CDR3 runs 15 residues. The germline gives CDR1 MDHEN, CDR2 SYDVKM. V lost 2 bases to trimming and J lost 5 bases; unmatched junction nucleotides: 6. The CDR3 DNA reads TGTGCCAGCAGTTTAGGGGACAGGGGCGGACACGAGCAGTACTTC. It encodes CASSLGDRGGHEQYF.

J is TRBJ2-7 and V is TRBV9, with 10 bases identical to TRBD2. The V segment lost 0 bases and the J segment 6 bases; nucleotides outside the gene matches: 9. The germline gives CDR1 SGDLS, CDR2 YYNGEE. This CDR3 has 16 amino acids. The CDR3 loop is CASSVGGAGGPGEQYF. The CDR3 region has the DNA TGTGCCAGCAGCGTAGGGGGAGCGGGAGGGCCCGGCGAGCAGTACTTC. Looking up the rest from reference TRBV9 and TRBJ2-7 gives the full variable domain: DSGVTQTPKHLITATGQRVTLRCSPRSGDLSVYWYQQSLDQGLQFLIQYYNGEERAKGNILERFSAQQFPDLHSELNLSSLELGDSALYFCASSVGGAGGPGEQYFGPGTRLTVT.

Only a few counts were recorded for this clonotype. This could be a read error, since a much larger clone is one nucleotide away. V and J are TRBV6-5 and TRBJ2-4, with D possibly being TRBD1 or TRBD2 (5 bases each). The CDR3 sequence is 16 residues long. In germline, CDR1 is MNHEY, CDR2 SVGAGI. The CDR3 sequence: CASSYSTDSVNNIKYF. The DNA for the CDR3 is TGTGCCAGCAGTTACTCGACAGATAGCGTTAATAACATTAAGTACTTC.

This clonotype was seen many times. This chain links TRBV20-1 with TRBJ1-2; D remains ambiguous. The CDR3 loop spans 14 amino acids. The germline CDR1 and CDR2 sequences are DFQATT and SNEGSKA (reference sequence). Trimming shortened V by 5 bases and J by 2 bases, and 15 bases separated the two germline ends. CDR3 coding DNA: TGCAGTGCTCCTATAGGTCTCCCCAACTATGGCTACACCTTC. Protein: CSAPIGLPNYGYTF.

This clonotype was recorded a few times. The CDR3 protein is CASSFDGGSEYF. CDR3 in DNA: TGTGCCAGCAGTTTCGACGGGGGGTCTGAGTACTTC. The chain has TRBV28 and TRBJ2-7, with 7 positions matching TRBD2. Germline trimming cut 3 bases from V and 11 bases from J; bases unmatched to any gene: 7. Germline values: CDR1 MDHEN, CDR2 SYDVKM. The CDR3 sequence is 12 residues long.

This clonotype was recorded many times. The chain uses TRBV19 and TRBJ1-2, with D perhaps TRBD1 (5 bases). Germline CDR1 LNHDA, CDR2 SQIVND (reference sequence). This CDR3 contains 14 residues. Trimming removed 7 bases at V and 8 bases at J, with 20 bases between. CDR3 DNA sequence: TGTGCCAGTACCCCCCTGAGCAGGGTCGAGGGCTACACCTTC. Its translation is CASTPLSRVEGYTF.

The chain carries TRBV19 and TRBJ2-2, with D uncertain. The CDR3 is 11 amino acids. Trimming stripped 6 bases from V and 4 bases from J, with 3 bases between. The V gene's germline CDR1 is LNHDA and CDR2 SQIVND (reference sequence). In DNA form, the CDR3 reads TGTGCCAGTAGGCGCACCGGGGAGCTGTTTTTT. It specifies CASRRTGELFF.

The chain is built from TRBV7-2 and TRBJ1-1, with 7 bases fitting TRBD1. There are 15 residues in the CDR3. J gave up 4 bases and V 3 bases, and 8 bases lay outside the gene matches. Germline V gene data show CDR1 as SGHTA and CDR2 as FQGNSA. In DNA, the CDR3 is TGTGCCAGCAGCTTCCGACAGGGAGAAACCACTGAAGCTTTCTTT. It yields the protein CASSFRQGETTEAFF.

This clonotype occurred a few times. This chain uses TRBV12-3 or TRBV12-4 with TRBJ2-7; no clear D. V lost 1 base, J lost 2 bases, and 12 bases lay in between. The CDR3 has 15 residues. The CDR3 reads CASSLGAAVPYEQYF. The DNA of the CDR3 is TGTGCCAGCAGTTTAGGGGCCGCGGTTCCCTACGAGCAGTACTTC.

This clonotype was counted at least ten times. The chain is built from TRBV6-2 or TRBV6-3 and TRBJ2-5, with 10 bases that match TRBD2. This CDR3 is 16 amino acids long. Germline V gives CDR1 MNHEY, CDR2 SVGEGT. V lost 4 bases to trimming and J lost 5 bases; unmatched junction nucleotides: 10. Here the CDR3 DNA reads TGTGCCAGCAGTTCAACTCTAGCGGGAGCTGGGGAGACCCAGTACTTC. Its protein is CASSSTLAGAGETQYF.

This clonotype was seen ten or more times. V gene TRBV28 combines with J gene TRBJ2-7; D is possibly TRBD2 (6 bases). The CDR3 totals 14 residues. Germline CDR1 is MDHEN and CDR2 is SYDVKM. V lost 5 bases and J lost 1, with 12 bases in between. The CDR3 here is CASSNVGGSYEQYF. The CDR3, as DNA: TGTGCCAGCAGTAACGTCGGGGGATCCTACGAGCAGTACTTC.

This clonotype was recorded at least ten times. The DNA of the CDR3 is TGTGCCAGCACTCTCGCAGCGTGGCCAATGAACACTGAAGCTTTCTTT. Translated, it gives CASTLAAWPMNTEAFF. The chain employs TRBV6-1 and TRBJ1-1, with D unresolved. This CDR3 spans 16 amino acids. Trimming left V 7 bases short and J 0 bases short, with 18 bases between. Germline assignment: CDR1 MNHNS and CDR2 SASEGT.

This clonotype was detected ten times or more. The CDR3 region is CASSSPPGQTLGGYTF. In DNA, the CDR3 is TGTGCCAGCAGCTCGCCCCCGGGACAGACGCTTGGGGGCTACACCTTC. The V call is TRBV5-6, the J call TRBJ1-2; 7 bases map to TRBD1. The CDR3 contains 16 residues. J lost 8 bases, V lost 3 bases, and 16 bases had no gene match. CDR1 is SGHDT, CDR2 YYEEEE, per germline.

This clonotype was seen repeatedly, ten times or more. The genes are TRBV11-2 and TRBJ2-5; D is possibly TRBD2 (5 bases). V was shortened by 5 bases and J by 1 base, with 23 bases between the two germline ends. Per germline, CDR1 SGHAT and CDR2 FQNNGV. This CDR3 is built from 18 residues. In DNA, the CDR3 is TGTGCCAGCAGCCGCGCGAGGTACGCCGGAGGTGGCCAAGAGACCCAGTACTTC. Its protein product is CASSRARYAGGGQETQYF. The full variable domain, in which reference TRBV11-2 and TRBJ2-5 provide the parts outside the CDR3, is EAGVAQSPRYKIIEKRQSVAFWCNPISGHATLYWYQQILGQGPKLLIQFQNNGVVDDSQLPKDRFSAERLKGVDSTLKIQPAKLEDSAVYLCASSRARYAGGGQETQYFGPGTRLLVL.

This clonotype has a count of ten or more. In nucleotides, the CDR3 is TGTGCCAGCAGTGAATTGGGCGAAAATCAGCCCCAGCATTTT. Translated: CASSELGENQPQHF. This chain links TRBV25-1 with TRBJ1-5, with D uncertain. The CDR3 consists of 14 residues. Trimming removed 1 base from V and 4 bases from J, with 8 bases in between. Germline V gene data show CDR1 as MGHDK and CDR2 as SYGVNS.

The sample holds many counts of this clonotype. The chain is built from TRBV5-1 and TRBJ1-2; D unresolved. The CDR3 extends over 14 amino acids. Looked up from germline, CDR1 is SGHRS and CDR2 is YFSETQ. With 4 bases removed from V and 8 bases from J, the gap between germline ends came to 18 bases. The CDR3 sequence is CASSLNDIPVGYTF. Written as DNA, the CDR3 is TGCGCCAGCAGCCTAAACGACATCCCGGTAGGCTACACCTTC. Together with reference TRBV5-1 and TRBJ1-2, the CDR3 gives the full variable domain: KAGVTQTPRYLIKTRGQQVTLSCSPISGHRSVSWYQQTPGQGLQFLFEYFSETQRNKGNFPGRFSGRQFSNSRSEMNVSTLELGDSALYLCASSLNDIPVGYTFGSGTRLTVV.

This clonotype showed up many times. V and J are TRBV4-3 and TRBJ1-1, with unresolved D. CDR1 and CDR2 from the germline V gene are LGHNA and YSLEER. The CDR3 has 13 residues. The V gene lost 1 base and the J gene lost 4 bases, with 7 bases spanning the gap. CDR3: CASSQARFTEAFF. Written as DNA, the CDR3 is TGCGCCAGCAGCCAAGCCCGTTTCACTGAAGCTTTCTTT.

V and J are TRBV6-4 and TRBJ2-2; the D gene is possibly TRBD2 (5 bases). The V gene's germline CDR1 is MRHNA and CDR2 SNTAGT. V was clipped by 3 bases and J by 3 bases, with 11 bases between them. This CDR3 region has 15 residues. The CDR3 region is CASSEEAGDTGELFF. CDR3 nucleotides: TGTGCCAGCAGTGAAGAGGCGGGCGACACCGGGGAGCTGTTTTTT.

Remarks on this clonotype: Likely a read error: the CDR3 ends without its conserved phenylalanine or tryptophan. The chain joins TRBV27 to TRBJ1-1; possibly TRBD1 for D (5 bases). V lost 5 bases and J 3 bases, leaving 25 bases between the germline ends. Germline values: CDR1 MNHEY, CDR2 SMNVEV (reference sequence). The CDR3 runs 18 residues. The CDR3 loop reads CASSAIWQGRSLDTEAFL. Here the CDR3 DNA reads TGTGCCAGCAGTGCCATCTGGCAGGGTCGAAGTTTGGACACTGAAGCTTTCCTT.

The chain links TRBV6-5 to TRBJ2-5; 8 bases are shared with TRBD2. CDR1 and CDR2 (germline): MNHEY, SVGAGI. The V segment lost 3 bases and the J segment 5 bases; nucleotides outside the gene matches: 8. The CDR3 is made up of 15 amino acids. CDR3 nucleotide sequence: TGTGCCAGCAGTTATCAGAGCGGGAGAGTCGAGACCCAGTACTTC. Residues: CASSYQSGRVETQYF.

The table lists this clonotype with many counts. V and J are TRBV29-1 and TRBJ2-7, with D perhaps assigned TRBD1 or TRBD2 (5 bases each). CDR1 and CDR2 (germline): SQVTM, ANQGSEA. The CDR3 sequence is 13 residues long. V was trimmed by 4 bases and J by 4 bases, leaving 14 bases between them. CDR3: CSVVVEWGYEQYF. DNA for the CDR3: TGCAGCGTTGTAGTTGAGTGGGGGTACGAGCAGTACTTC.

This clonotype was detected many times. J is TRBJ2-7 and V is TRBV4-1; D perhaps matches TRBD1 (5 bases). With 1 base removed from V and 2 bases from J, the gap between germline ends came to 12 bases. CDR1 is MGHRA, CDR2 YSYEKL, per germline. The CDR3 contains 15 residues. CDR3 sequence (DNA): TGCGCCAGCAGCCAAGGAAGGGGCAGGGCCTACGAGCAGTACTTC. This gives the protein CASSQGRGRAYEQYF.

This clonotype occurred a few times. This sequence joins TRBV5-1 and TRBJ2-7, with D tentatively TRBD1 (6 bases). CDR3 size: 14 residues. CDR1 and CDR2 (germline): SGHRS, YFSETQ. With 3 bases removed from V and 2 bases from J, the gap between germline ends came to 12 bases. Here the CDR3 DNA reads TGCGCCAGCAGCTACCGCTCAGGGGCCTACGAGCAGTACTTC. Amino acids: CASSYRSGAYEQYF.

This clonotype was recorded once. This sequence joins TRBV3-1 and TRBJ2-1; 13 nucleotides line up with TRBD2. This CDR3 region has 20 residues. Losses at the gene ends were 2 bases for V and 7 bases for J; bases not matched to a gene: 17. CDR1 and CDR2 (germline): LGHDT, YNNKEL (reference sequence). DNA for the CDR3: TGTGCCAGCAGCCAAAGGTTGGGACTAGCGGGATCTCAACCGGGGAATGAGCAGTTCTTC. Protein sequence: CASSQRLGLAGSQPGNEQFF.

The chain links TRBV20-1 to TRBJ2-3; TRBD2 aligns across 10 bases. Germline CDR1 reads DFQATT; CDR2 reads SNEGSKA (reference sequence). This CDR3 has 15 residues. The V gene end was trimmed by 3 bases and the J gene end by 5 bases; junction bases not matched to a gene: 8. The CDR3 here is CSARASGGHGDTQYF. CDR3 in DNA: TGCAGTGCTAGGGCTAGCGGGGGCCATGGAGATACGCAGTATTTT.

V and J are TRBV6-2 or TRBV6-3 and TRBJ2-5; D may be TRBD1 (5 bases). Trimming cost V 4 bases and J 4 bases, with 13 bases left between them. Germline CDR1 MNHEY, CDR2 SVGEGT. CDR3 length equals 14 residues. The DNA for the CDR3 is TGTGCCAGCAGTTCCCCAGGGTCCCGAGAGACCCAGTACTTC. Its protein is CASSSPGSRETQYF.

This clonotype was observed many times. The rearrangement joins TRBV5-1 to TRBJ1-2; no definite D call. Germline V gives CDR1 SGHRS, CDR2 YFSETQ. Between the trimmed V and J ends, which lost 0 bases and 0 bases, there was a span of 6 bases. The CDR3 loop spans 14 amino acids. The CDR3 sequence: CASSLDSSNYGYTF. As DNA, the CDR3 is TGCGCCAGCAGCTTGGACAGCTCTAACTATGGCTACACCTTC.

Comment on this clonotype: Because the CDR3 is missing its conserved closing phenylalanine or tryptophan, this is likely a read error. This sequence joins TRBV28 and TRBJ1-2, with unresolved D. CDR1 and CDR2 from the germline V gene are MDHEN and SYDVKM. The CDR3 is 12 amino acids. The CDR3 DNA follows: TGTGCCAGGAGTTTAGGCATATCTGGCTACACCTAC. Its translation: CARSLGISGYTY.